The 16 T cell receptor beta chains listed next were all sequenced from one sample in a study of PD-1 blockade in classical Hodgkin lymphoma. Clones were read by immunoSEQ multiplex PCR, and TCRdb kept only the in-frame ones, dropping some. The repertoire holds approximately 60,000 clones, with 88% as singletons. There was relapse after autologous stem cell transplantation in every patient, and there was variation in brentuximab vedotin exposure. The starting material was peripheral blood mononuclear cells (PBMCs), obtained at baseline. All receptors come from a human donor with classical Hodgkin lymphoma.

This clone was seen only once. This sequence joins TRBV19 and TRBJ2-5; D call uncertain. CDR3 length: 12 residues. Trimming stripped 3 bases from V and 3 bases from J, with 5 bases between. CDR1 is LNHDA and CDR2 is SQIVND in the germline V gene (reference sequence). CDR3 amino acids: CASSMNKETQYF. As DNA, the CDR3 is TGTGCCAGTAGTATGAATAAAGAGACCCAGTACTTC.

CDR3: CAWSVRRTLYEQYF. The CDR3 nucleotides are TGTGCCTGGAGTGTACGGCGGACCCTCTACGAGCAGTACTTC. The chain recombines TRBV30 with TRBJ2-7; D unclear. Germline loops: CDR1 GTSNPN, CDR2 SVGIG (reference sequence). V was cut by 0 bases and J by 3 bases, with 12 bases left in between. This CDR3 comprises 14 residues.

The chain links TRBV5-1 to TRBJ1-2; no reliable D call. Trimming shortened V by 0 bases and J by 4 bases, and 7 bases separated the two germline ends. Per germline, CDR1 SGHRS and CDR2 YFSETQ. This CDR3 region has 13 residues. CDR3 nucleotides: TGCGCCAGCAGCTTGGATGGTTTCTATGGCTACACCTTC. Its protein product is CASSLDGFYGYTF.

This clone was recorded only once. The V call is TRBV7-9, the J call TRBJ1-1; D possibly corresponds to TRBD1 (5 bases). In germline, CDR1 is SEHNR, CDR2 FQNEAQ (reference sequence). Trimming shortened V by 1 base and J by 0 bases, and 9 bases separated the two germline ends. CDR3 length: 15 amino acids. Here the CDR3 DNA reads TGTGCCAGCAGCTTAGAGGGGCAGATGAACACTGAAGCTTTCTTT. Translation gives CASSLEGQMNTEAFF.

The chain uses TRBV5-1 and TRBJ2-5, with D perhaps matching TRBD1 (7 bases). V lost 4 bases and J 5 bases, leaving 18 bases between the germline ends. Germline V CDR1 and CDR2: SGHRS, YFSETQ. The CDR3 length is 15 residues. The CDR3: CASSRWAGGRETQYF. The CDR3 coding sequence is TGCGCCAGCAGCCGTTGGGCAGGGGGGAGGGAGACCCAGTACTTC.

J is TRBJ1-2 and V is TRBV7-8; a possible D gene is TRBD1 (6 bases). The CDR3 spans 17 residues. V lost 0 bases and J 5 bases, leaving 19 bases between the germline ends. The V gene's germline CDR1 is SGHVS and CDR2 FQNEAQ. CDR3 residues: CASSLASVGQTRYGYTF. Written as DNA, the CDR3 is TGTGCCAGCAGCTTAGCGTCCGTCGGACAGACTAGATATGGCTACACCTTC.

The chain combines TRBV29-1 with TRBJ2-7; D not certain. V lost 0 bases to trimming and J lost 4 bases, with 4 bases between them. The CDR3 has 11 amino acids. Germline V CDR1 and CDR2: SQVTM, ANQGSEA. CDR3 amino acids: CSVEEGYEQYF. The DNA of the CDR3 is TGCAGCGTTGAAGAGGGGTACGAGCAGTACTTC.

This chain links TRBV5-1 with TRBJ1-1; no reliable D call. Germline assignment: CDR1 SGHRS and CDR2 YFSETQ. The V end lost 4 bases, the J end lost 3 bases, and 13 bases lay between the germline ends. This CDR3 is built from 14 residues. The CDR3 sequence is CASSIGRLDTEAFF. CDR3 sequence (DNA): TGCGCCAGCAGCATCGGACGCCTCGACACTGAAGCTTTCTTT.

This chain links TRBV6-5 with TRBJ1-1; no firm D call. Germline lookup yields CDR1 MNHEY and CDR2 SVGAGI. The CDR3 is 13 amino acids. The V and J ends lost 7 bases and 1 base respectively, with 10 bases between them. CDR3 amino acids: CASTRRPNTEAFF. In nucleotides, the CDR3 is TGTGCCAGCACCCGACGGCCGAACACTGAAGCTTTCTTT.

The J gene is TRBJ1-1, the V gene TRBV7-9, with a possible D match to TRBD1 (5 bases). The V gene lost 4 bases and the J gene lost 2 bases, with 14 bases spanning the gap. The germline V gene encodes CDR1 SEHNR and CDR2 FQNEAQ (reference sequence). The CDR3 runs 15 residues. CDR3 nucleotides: TGTGCCAGCAGCTCTACCCGAGGGGACAACACTGAAGCTTTCTTT. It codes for CASSSTRGDNTEAFF.

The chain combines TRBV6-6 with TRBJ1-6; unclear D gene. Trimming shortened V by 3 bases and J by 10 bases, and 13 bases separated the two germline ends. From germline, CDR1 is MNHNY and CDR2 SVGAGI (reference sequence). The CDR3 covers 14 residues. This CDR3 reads CASSYGLDDSPLHF. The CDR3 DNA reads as TGTGCCAGCAGTTATGGGCTGGATGACTCACCCCTCCACTTT.

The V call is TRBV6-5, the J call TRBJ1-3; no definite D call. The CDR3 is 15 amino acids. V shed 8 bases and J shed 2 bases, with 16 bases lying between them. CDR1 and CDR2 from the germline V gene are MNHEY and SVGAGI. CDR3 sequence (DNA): TGTGCCAGCCGAGGCCCTTCGGATACTGGAAACACCATATATTTT. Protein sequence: CASRGPSDTGNTIYF.

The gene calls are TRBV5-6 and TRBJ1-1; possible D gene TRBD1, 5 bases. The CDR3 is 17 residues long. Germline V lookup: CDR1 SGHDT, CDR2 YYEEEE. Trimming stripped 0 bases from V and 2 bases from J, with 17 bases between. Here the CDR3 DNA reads TGTGCCAGCAGCTTGGACCACAGGAGGAGGGTAAACACTGAAGCTTTCTTT. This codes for CASSLDHRRRVNTEAFF.

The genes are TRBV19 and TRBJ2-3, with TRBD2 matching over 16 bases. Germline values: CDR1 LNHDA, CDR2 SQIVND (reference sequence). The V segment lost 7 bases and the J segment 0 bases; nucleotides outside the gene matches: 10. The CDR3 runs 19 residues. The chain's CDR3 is CASKPAGLAGGPSTDTQYF. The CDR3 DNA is TGTGCCAGTAAACCCGCGGGACTAGCGGGGGGGCCGAGCACAGATACGCAGTATTTT. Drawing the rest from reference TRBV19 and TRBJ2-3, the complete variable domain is DGGITQSPKYLFRKEGQNVTLSCEQNLNHDAMYWYRQDPGQGLRLIYYSQIVNDFQKGDIAEGYSVSREKKESFPLTVTSAQKNPTAFYLCASKPAGLAGGPSTDTQYFGPGTRLTVL.

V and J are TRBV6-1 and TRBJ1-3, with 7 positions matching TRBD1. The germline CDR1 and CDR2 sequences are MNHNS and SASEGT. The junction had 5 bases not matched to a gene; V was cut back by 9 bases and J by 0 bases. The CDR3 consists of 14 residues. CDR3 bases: TGTGCCAGTCGGGACAGCCTCTCTGGAAACACCATATATTTT. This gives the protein CASRDSLSGNTIYF.

The CDR3, as DNA: TGTGCCAGCAGTTTATACGGGGGGAAGAACACTGAAGCTTTCTTT. It encodes CASSLYGGKNTEAFF. V and J are TRBV28 and TRBJ1-1; TRBD1 is a possible D gene (5 bases). The CDR3 is 15 amino acids. Germline V gene sequence: CDR1 MDHEN, CDR2 SYDVKM. The V end lost 1 base, the J end lost 1 base, and 10 bases lay between the germline ends.